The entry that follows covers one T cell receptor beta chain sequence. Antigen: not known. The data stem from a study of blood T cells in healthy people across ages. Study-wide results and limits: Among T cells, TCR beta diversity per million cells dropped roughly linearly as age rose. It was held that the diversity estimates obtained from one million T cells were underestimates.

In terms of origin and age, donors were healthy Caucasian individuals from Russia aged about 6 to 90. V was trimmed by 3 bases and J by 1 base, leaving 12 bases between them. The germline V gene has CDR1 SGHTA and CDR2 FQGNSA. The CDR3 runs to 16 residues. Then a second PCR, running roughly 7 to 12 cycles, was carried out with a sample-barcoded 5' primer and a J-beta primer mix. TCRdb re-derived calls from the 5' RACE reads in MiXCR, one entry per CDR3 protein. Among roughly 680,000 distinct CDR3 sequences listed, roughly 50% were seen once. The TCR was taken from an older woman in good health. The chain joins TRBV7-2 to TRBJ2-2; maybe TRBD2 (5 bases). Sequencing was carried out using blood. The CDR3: CASSFRRERNTGELFF. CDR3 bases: TGTGCCAGCAGCTTTCGTAGGGAGCGGAACACCGGGGAGCTGTTTTTT.